What follows are 18 T cell receptor beta chains derived from one specimen sequenced in a study of vaccination and CD4 T cells after COVID-19. Specified treatment: roughly ten-day PBMC culture with coronavirus spike peptide pools or control peptides (ViraFEST assay). Sequencing of DNA taken from cultured CD4+ T cells relied on the Oncomine TCR Beta short-read assay. TCRdb re-called the PCR reads through MiXCR, storing one row per CDR3 protein. There are fewer than 20,000 distinct CDR3 sequences in the sample; approximately 50% occur only once, and roughly an eighth lies in the top ten. No antigen has been assigned to these receptors. Source material: CD4+ T cells from blood, cultured in vitro. The origin of the receptors is a human donor who had recovered from COVID-19.

The chain couples TRBV15 to TRBJ2-2, with 12 bases that match TRBD1. Losses at the gene ends were 3 bases for V and 8 bases for J; bases not matched to a gene: 1. CDR1 LNHNV and CDR2 YYDKDF come from the germline V gene (reference sequence). The CDR3 spans 14 residues. DNA of the CDR3: TGTGCCACCAGCAGGGGACAGGGGGCTGGGGAGCTGTTTTTT. It yields the protein CATSRGQGAGELFF.

Remarks on this clonotype: At one boundary the junction diverges from the germline segment, which might be a read error. This chain joins TRBV7-7 and TRBJ2-3; D not certain. The germline gives CDR1 SSHAT, CDR2 FNYEAQ (reference sequence). CDR3 length equals 15 residues. As DNA, the CDR3 is TGTGCTAGCAGCCCGCCCGAGACGGGCACAGATACGCAGTATTTT. Translation: CASSPPETGTDTQYF. The full variable domain, its missing parts supplied by reference TRBV7-7 and TRBJ2-3, is GAGVSQSPRYKVTKRGQDVTLRCDPISSHATLYWYQQALGQGPEFLTYFNYEAQPDKSGLPSDRFSAERPEGSISTLTIQRTEQRDSAMYRCASSPPETGTDTQYFGPGTRLTVL.

The CDR3 loop is CASSSGLPSYEQYF. The CDR3 DNA follows: TGTGCCAGTAGTTCGGGACTACCCTCCTACGAGCAGTACTTC. The chain has TRBV19 and TRBJ2-7; 7 positions match TRBD2. V lost 5 bases and J lost 0; bases outside the gene matches: 4. Germline V gene lookup returns CDR1 LNHDA and CDR2 SQIVND (reference sequence). The CDR3 totals 14 residues.

The rearrangement uses TRBV19 and TRBJ1-2; D gene unclear. V lost 4 bases, J lost 2 bases, and 11 bases lay in between. The germline gives CDR1 LNHDA, CDR2 SQIVND (reference sequence). The CDR3 spans 14 residues. CDR3 residues: CASSRSPGNYGYTF. CDR3 DNA: TGTGCCAGTAGTAGGAGTCCGGGAAACTATGGCTACACCTTC.

The genes are TRBV5-1 and TRBJ2-7; 15 nucleotides agree with TRBD2. J gave up 6 bases and V 5 bases, and 15 bases lay outside the gene matches. The CDR3 covers 18 residues. Germline V CDR1 and CDR2: SGHRS, YFSETQ. CDR3 sequence reads: CASRKGTSGRRLGLEQYF. For the CDR3, the DNA is TGCGCCAGCAGAAAAGGGACTAGCGGGAGGAGGCTAGGACTCGAGCAGTACTTC.

This clonotype was detected a few times. The J gene is TRBJ1-2, the V gene TRBV7-9; D is unresolved. Germline CDR1 and CDR2: SEHNR and FQNEAQ (reference sequence). The CDR3 has 14 residues. V was pared by 3 bases and J by 7 bases, with 15 bases between. Here the CDR3 reads CASSFDSGAPGYTF. The CDR3 nucleotides read TGTGCCAGCAGCTTCGACTCAGGTGCCCCTGGCTACACCTTC.

This clonotype occurred a few times. The gene calls are TRBV6-1 and TRBJ1-1, with 10 bases matching TRBD1. Trimming removed 6 bases from V and 4 bases from J; junction bases left unmatched: 8. The length of the CDR3 is 15 residues. Germline V CDR1 and CDR2: MNHNS, SASEGT. CDR3 sequence: CASSGDRGRGTEAFF. The CDR3 nucleotides read TGTGCCAGCAGCGGCGACAGGGGGCGAGGCACTGAAGCTTTCTTT.

V is TRBV6-1 and J is TRBJ2-7; D remains unclear. This CDR3 spans 14 amino acids. Trimming stripped 3 bases from V and 7 bases from J, with 16 bases between. Germline values: CDR1 MNHNS, CDR2 SASEGT. DNA of the CDR3: TGTGCCAGCAGTGAGGGAACGCGCACGAGGGAGCAGTACTTC. This sequence encodes CASSEGTRTREQYF.

The chain joins TRBV15 to TRBJ2-7; D tentatively reads TRBD1 or TRBD2 (6 bases each). CDR3 length equals 17 residues. CDR1 is LNHNV, CDR2 YYDKDF, per germline (reference sequence). V was cut by 1 base and J by 0 bases, with 16 bases left in between. CDR3 nucleotides: TGTGCCACCAGCAGAGGCTTACGGGGGCTTAGCTCCTACGAGCAGTACTTC. Protein product: CATSRGLRGLSSYEQYF.

This clonotype was seen a handful of times. The V gene is TRBV7-2, the J gene TRBJ2-3; D possibly matches TRBD1 or TRBD2 (5 bases each). CDR1 and CDR2 (germline): SGHTA, FQGNSA. Deletions cut 2 bases from V and 0 bases from J, with 12 bases between. The CDR3 consists of 16 residues. The CDR3 DNA sequence: TGTGCCAGCAGCTTACTCCCGGGACCCAGCACAGATACGCAGTATTTT. This gives the protein CASSLLPGPSTDTQYF.

The chain carries TRBV27 and TRBJ2-1; 10 nucleotides line up with TRBD1. This CDR3 comprises 15 residues. Trimming took 3 bases from V and 6 from J; bases not matched to a gene: 5. Germline assignment: CDR1 MNHEY and CDR2 SMNVEV (reference sequence). The CDR3 region is CASSFDRDRGNEQFF. The CDR3 DNA is TGTGCCAGCAGTTTTGATAGGGACAGGGGCAATGAGCAGTTCTTC.

The chain recombines TRBV6-5 with TRBJ2-5, with 11 nucleotides matching TRBD2. CDR3 length equals 15 residues. Germline CDR1 is MNHEY and CDR2 is SVGAGI. V lost 4 bases to trimming and J lost 5 bases; unmatched junction nucleotides: 6. The CDR3 protein is CASSSFSGGAETQYF. CDR3 nucleotides: TGTGCCAGCAGTTCATTTAGCGGGGGGGCCGAGACCCAGTACTTC.

This clonotype qualifies as large (0.1 to 1%). CDR3 protein: CATSRDRSGELFF. Here the CDR3 DNA reads TGTGCCACCAGCAGAGATCGTTCCGGGGAGCTGTTTTTT. The chain carries TRBV15 and TRBJ2-2, with D hard to call. The germline gives CDR1 LNHNV, CDR2 YYDKDF (reference sequence). The V end was cut by 0 bases, the J end by 6 bases, with 5 bases between. The CDR3 totals 13 residues.

The chain recombines TRBV11-2 with TRBJ1-2, with no clear D. Germline V gene data show CDR1 as SGHAT and CDR2 as FQNNGV. The CDR3 has 11 amino acids. Trimming stripped 6 bases from V and 5 bases from J, with 7 bases between. The CDR3 DNA sequence: TGTGCCAGCAGTCCGGGGTATGGCTACACCTTC. It translates to CASSPGYGYTF.

The chain couples TRBV10-1 to TRBJ2-3; unclear D gene. Trimming stripped 4 bases from V and 2 bases from J, with 10 bases between. Germline CDR1 WNHNN, CDR2 SYGVQD (reference sequence). The CDR3 consists of 14 residues. The CDR3 DNA is TGCGCCAGCAGTGGGGGTCGAGACACAGATACGCAGTATTTT. It translates to CASSGGRDTDTQYF.

This clonotype appeared a few times. The rearrangement links TRBV24-1 to TRBJ2-2, with D possibly TRBD1 on 6 matching bases. The length of the CDR3 is 18 residues. Germline lookup yields CDR1 KGHDR and CDR2 SFDVKD. Trimming pared 2 bases from V and 4 bases from J, leaving 19 bases between. CDR3 protein: CATSDSGVQRSGTGELFF. In DNA form, the CDR3 reads TGTGCCACCAGTGATTCAGGGGTGCAACGAAGTGGCACCGGGGAGCTGTTTTTT.

The rearrangement joins TRBV11-3 to TRBJ1-1; possible D gene TRBD1, 5 bases. CDR3 length: 13 amino acids. In germline, CDR1 is SGHNT, CDR2 YENEEA. Between the trimmed V and J ends, which lost 1 base and 6 bases, there was a span of 9 bases. In DNA form, the CDR3 reads TGTGCCAGCAGCTTAGTTATGGGGGCTGAAGCTTTCTTT. It yields the protein CASSLVMGAEAFF. The whole variable domain, filled in from reference TRBV11-3 and TRBJ1-1, reads EAGVVQSPRYKIIEKKQPVAFWCNPISGHNTLYWYLQNLGQGPELLIRYENEEAVDDSQLPKDRFSAERLKGVDSTLKIQPAELGDSAVYLCASSLVMGAEAFFGQGTRLTVV.

J is TRBJ1-1 and V is TRBV19; D may be TRBD1 (6 bases). V lost 4 bases and J 5 bases, leaving 14 bases between the germline ends. Germline CDR1 LNHDA, CDR2 SQIVND (reference sequence). This CDR3 spans 14 amino acids. The CDR3, as DNA: TGTGCCAGTAGTAATCCGGGGGCGAAAACTGAAGCTTTCTTT. Its protein is CASSNPGAKTEAFF.